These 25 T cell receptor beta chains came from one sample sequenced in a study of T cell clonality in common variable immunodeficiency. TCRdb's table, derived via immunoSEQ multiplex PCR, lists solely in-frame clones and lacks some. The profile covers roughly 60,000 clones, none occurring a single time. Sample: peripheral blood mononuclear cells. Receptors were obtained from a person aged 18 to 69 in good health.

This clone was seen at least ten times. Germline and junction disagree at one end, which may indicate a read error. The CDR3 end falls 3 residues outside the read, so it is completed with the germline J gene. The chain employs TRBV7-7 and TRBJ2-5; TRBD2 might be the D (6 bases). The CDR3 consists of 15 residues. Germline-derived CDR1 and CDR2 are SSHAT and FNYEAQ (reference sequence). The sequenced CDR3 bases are TGTGCTAGCAGCCCCTCACTAGCTGGGGGGGAGACC. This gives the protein CASSPSLAGGET. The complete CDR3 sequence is CASSPSLAGGETQYF.

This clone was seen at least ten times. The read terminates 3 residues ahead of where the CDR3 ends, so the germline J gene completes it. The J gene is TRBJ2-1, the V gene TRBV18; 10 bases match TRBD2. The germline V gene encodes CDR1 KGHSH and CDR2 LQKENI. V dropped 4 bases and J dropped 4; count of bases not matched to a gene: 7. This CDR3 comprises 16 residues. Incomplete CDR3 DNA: TGTGCCAGCTCACTAGATACTAGCGGGAAATACAATGAG. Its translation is CASSLDTSGKYNE. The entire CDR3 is CASSLDTSGKYNEQFF.

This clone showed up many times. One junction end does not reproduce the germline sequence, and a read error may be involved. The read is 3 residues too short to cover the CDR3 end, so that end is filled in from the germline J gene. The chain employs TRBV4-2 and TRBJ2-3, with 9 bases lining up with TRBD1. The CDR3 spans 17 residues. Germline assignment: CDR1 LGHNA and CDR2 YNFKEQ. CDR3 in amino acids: CASSQMGQGSSTDTQYF. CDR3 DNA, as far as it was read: TGCGCCAGCAGCCAAATGGGACAGGGATCTAGCACAGATACG.

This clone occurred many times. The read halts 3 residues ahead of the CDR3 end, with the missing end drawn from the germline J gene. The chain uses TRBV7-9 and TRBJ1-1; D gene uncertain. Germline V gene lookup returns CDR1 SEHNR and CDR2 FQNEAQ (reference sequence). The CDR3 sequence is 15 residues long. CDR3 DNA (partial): TGTGCCAGCAGCTTAGGCGGTATAGGCCCCCTTAAA. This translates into CASSLGGIGPLK. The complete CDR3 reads CASSLGGIGPLKAFF.

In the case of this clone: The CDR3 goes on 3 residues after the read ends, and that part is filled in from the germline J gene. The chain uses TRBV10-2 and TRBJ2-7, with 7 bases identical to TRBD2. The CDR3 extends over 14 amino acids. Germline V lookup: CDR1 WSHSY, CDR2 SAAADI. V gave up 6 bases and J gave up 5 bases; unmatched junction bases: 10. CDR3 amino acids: CASRDPGGENEQYF. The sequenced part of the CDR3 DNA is TGCGCCAGCAGGGACCCGGGGGGTGAAAACGAG.

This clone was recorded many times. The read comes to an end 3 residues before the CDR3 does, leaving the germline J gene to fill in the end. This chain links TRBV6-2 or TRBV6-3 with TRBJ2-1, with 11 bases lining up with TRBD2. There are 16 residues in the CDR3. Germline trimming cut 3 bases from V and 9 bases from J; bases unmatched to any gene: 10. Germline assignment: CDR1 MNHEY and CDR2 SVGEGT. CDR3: CASSYGLAGGVVEQFF. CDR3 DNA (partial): TGTGCCAGCAGTTATGGGCTAGCGGGAGGAGTGGTTGAG.

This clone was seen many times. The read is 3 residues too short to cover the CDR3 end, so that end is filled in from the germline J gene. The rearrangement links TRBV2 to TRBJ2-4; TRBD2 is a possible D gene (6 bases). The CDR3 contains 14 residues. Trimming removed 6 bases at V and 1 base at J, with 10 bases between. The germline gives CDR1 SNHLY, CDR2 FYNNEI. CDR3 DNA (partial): TGTGCCAGCAGGTCGGGACTGGCCAAAAACATT. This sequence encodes CASRSGLAKNI. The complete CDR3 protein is CASRSGLAKNIQYF.

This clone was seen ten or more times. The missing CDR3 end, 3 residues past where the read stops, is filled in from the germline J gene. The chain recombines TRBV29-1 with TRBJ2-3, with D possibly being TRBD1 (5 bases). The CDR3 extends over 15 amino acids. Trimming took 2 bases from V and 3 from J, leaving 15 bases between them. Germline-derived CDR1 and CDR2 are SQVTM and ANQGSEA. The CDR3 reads CSVESHQGFTDTQYF. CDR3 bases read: TGCAGCGTTGAATCCCACCAGGGTTTTACAGATACG.

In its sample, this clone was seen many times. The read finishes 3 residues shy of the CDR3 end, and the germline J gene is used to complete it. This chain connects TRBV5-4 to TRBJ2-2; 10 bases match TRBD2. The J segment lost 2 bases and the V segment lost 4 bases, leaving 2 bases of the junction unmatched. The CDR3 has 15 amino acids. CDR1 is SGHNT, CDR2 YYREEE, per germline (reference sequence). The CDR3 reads CASSRTSGNTGELFF. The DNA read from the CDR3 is TGTGCCAGCAGCCGGACTAGCGGCAACACCGGGGAG.

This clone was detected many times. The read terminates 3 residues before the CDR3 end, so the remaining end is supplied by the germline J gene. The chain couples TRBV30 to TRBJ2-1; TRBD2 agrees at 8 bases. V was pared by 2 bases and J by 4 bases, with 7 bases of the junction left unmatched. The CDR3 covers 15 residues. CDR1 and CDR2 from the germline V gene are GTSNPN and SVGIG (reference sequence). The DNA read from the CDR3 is TGTGCCTGGAGTACTAGCGGCAGTATTTACAATGAG. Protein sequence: CAWSTSGSIYNE. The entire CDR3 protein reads CAWSTSGSIYNEQFF.

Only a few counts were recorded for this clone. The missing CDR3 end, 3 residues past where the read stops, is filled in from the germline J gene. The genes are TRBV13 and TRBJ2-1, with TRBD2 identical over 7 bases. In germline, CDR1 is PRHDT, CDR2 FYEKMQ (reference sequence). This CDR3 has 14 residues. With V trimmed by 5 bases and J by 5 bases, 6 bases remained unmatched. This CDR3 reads CASSDRDYNNEQFF. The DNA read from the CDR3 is TGTGCCAGCAGCGACCGGGACTACAACAATGAG.

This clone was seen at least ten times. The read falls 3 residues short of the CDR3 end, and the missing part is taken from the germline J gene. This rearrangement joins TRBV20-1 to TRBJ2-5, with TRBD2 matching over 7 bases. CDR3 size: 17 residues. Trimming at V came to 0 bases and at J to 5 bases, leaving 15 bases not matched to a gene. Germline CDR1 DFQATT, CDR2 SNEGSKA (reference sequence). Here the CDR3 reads CSARESVPLRREETQYF. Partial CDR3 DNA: TGCAGTGCTAGAGAGAGTGTACCCCTTAGGCGGGAGGAGACC.

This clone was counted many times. CDR3 amino acids: CSVVSDHYEQYF. The sequenced CDR3 bases are TGCAGCGTTGTAAGCGATCACTACGAG. V is TRBV29-1 and J is TRBJ2-7; D not certain. The read ends 3 residues before the CDR3 terminus; that terminus is restored from the germline J gene. The length of the CDR3 is 12 residues. Between the trimmed V and J ends, which lost 4 bases and 3 bases, there was a span of 10 bases. CDR1 SQVTM and CDR2 ANQGSEA come from the germline V gene.

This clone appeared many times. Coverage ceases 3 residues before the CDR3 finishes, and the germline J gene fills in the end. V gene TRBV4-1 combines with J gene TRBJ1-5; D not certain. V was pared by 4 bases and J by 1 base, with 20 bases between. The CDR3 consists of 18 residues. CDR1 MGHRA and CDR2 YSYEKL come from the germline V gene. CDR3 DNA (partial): TGCGCCAGCAGCCTCGCGCTAGGTACACTCACAAGCAATCAGCCC. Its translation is CASSLALGTLTSNQP. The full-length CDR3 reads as CASSLALGTLTSNQPQHF.

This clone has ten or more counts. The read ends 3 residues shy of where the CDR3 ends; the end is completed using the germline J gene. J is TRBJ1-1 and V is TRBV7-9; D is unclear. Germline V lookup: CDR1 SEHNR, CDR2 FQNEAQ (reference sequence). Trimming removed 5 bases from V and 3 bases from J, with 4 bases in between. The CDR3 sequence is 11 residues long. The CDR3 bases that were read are TGTGCCAGCAGCCGGGACACTGAA. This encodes CASSRDTE. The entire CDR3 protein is CASSRDTEAFF.

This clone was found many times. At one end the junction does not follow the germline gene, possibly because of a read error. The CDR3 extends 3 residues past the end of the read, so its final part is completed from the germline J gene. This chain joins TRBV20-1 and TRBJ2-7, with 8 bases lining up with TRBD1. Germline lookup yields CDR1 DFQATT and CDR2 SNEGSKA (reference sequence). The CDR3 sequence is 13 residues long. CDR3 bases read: TGCAGTGCTAGTGGACAGGGTTCCTCCGAG. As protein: CSASGQGSSE. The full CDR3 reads CSASGQGSSEQYF.

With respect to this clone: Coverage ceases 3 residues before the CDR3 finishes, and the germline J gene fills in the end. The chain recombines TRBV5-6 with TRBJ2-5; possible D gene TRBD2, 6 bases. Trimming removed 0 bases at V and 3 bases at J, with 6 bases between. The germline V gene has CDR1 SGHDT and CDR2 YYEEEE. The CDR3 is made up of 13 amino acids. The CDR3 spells CASSLGGKETQYF. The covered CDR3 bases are TGTGCCAGCAGCTTGGGCGGGAAAGAGACC.

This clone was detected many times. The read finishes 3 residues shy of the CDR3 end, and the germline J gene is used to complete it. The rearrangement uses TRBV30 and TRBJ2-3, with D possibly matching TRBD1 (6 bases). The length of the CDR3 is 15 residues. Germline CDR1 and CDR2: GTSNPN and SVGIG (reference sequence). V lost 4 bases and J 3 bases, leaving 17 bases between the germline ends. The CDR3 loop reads CAWTITGHRTDTQYF. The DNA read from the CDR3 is TGTGCCTGGACCATTACGGGACACCGAACAGATACG.

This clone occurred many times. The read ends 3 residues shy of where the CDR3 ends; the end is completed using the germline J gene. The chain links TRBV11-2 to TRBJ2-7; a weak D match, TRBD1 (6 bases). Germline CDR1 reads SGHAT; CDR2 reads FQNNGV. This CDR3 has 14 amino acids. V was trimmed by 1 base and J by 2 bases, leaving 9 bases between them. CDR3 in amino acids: CASSLVRGTYEQYF. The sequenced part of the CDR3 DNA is TGTGCCAGCAGCTTAGTCAGGGGAACCTACGAG.

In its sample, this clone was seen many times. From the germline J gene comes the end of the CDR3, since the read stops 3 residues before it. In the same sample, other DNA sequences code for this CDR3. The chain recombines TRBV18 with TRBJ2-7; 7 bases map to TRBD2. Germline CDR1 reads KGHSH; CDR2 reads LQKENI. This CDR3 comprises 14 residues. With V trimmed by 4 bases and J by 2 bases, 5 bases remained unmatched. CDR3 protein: CASSLLAETYEQYF. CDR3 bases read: TGTGCCAGCTCACTTCTAGCGGAAACCTACGAG.

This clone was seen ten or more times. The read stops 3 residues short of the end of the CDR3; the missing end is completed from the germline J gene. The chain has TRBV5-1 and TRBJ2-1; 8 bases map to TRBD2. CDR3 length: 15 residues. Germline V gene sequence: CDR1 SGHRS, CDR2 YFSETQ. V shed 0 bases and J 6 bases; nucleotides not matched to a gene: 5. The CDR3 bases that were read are TGCGCCAGCAGCTTGGGGGGACTAGAGTCCAATGAG. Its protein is CASSLGGLESNE. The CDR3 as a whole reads CASSLGGLESNEQFF.

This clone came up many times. The part of the CDR3 DNA that was read is TGCAGCGTTGAGGCACCCAGGGGGACC. Translated, it gives CSVEAPRGT. The full CDR3 sequence reads CSVEAPRGTQYF. The chain links TRBV29-1 to TRBJ2-5; tentative D call: TRBD1 (6 bases). The read stops 3 residues short of the end of the CDR3; the missing end is completed from the germline J gene. The germline V gene has CDR1 SQVTM and CDR2 ANQGSEA. Deletions cut 3 bases from V and 7 bases from J, with 12 bases between. CDR3 length equals 12 residues.

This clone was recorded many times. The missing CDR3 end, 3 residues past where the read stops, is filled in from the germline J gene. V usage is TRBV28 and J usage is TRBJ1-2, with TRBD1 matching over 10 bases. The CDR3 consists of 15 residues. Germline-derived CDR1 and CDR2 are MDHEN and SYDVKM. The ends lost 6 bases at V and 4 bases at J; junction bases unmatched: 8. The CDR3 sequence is CASRPGQGNFYGYTF. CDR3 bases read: TGTGCCAGCAGGCCGGGACAGGGGAACTTCTATGGC.

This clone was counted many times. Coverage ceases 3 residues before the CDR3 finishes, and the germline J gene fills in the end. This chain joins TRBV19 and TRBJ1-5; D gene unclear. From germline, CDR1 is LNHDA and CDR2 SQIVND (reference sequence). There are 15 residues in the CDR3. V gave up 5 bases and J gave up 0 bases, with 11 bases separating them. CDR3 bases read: TGTGCCAGTAGTCAGGATTTCTATAGCAATCAGCCC. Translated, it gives CASSQDFYSNQP. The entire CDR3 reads CASSQDFYSNQPQHF.

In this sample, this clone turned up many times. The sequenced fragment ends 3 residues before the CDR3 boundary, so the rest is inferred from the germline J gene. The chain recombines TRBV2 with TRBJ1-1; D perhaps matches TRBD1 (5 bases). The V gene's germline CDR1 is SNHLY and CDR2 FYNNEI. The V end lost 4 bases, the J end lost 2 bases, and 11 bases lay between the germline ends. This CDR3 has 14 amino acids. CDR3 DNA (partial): TGTGCCAGCAGTGGCGACAGTGATAACACTGAA. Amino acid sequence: CASSGDSDNTE. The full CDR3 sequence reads CASSGDSDNTEAFF.